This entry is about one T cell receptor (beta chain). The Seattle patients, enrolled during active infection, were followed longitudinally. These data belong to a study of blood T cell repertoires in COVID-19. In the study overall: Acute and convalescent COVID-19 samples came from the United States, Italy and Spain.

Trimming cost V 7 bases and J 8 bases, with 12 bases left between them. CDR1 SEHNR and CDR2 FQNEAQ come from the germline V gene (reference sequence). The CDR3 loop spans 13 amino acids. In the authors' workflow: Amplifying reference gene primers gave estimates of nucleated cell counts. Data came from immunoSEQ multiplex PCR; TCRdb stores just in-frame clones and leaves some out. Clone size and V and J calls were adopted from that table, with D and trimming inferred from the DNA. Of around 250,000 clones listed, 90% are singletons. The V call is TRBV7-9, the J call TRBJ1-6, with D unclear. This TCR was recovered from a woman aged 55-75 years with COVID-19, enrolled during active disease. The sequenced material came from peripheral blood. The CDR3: CASNAGSDSPLHF. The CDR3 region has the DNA TGTGCCAGCAACGCGGGGTCCGATTCACCCCTCCACTTT.